The source of this T cell receptor beta chain is a study of blood T cell repertoires in COVID-19. Across the study: The study drew acute and convalescent COVID-19 samples from the United States, Italy and Spain.

One Seattle source followed patients from active infection through their disease course. Germline V CDR1 and CDR2: KGHDR, SFDVKD. V was cut by 1 base and J by 0 bases, with 6 bases left in between. The CDR3 length is 15 residues. In the study's own analysis: For nucleated cells, counts were estimated from reference gene primer amplification. Using immunoSEQ multiplex PCR, the repertoire was profiled, and TCRdb retains in-frame clones only, with some absent. Clone size and V and J calls were adopted from that table, with D and trimming inferred from the DNA. The sample lists 300,000 to 400,000 clones, roughly 90% occurring once.

J is TRBJ2-1 and V is TRBV24-1; D remains ambiguous. This TCR was sampled from a woman in her twenties or thirties with COVID-19, enrolled during active disease. Sequencing was carried out using peripheral blood. CDR3 loop: CATSDLTSSYNEQFF. CDR3 in DNA: TGTGCCACCAGTGATTTAACCAGCTCCTACAATGAGCAGTTCTTC.